The 13 T cell receptor beta chains reported below all come from one sample, sequenced in a study of blood T cell repertoires in COVID-19. Assay: immunoSEQ multiplex PCR; the TCRdb copy retains only in-frame clones and omits some. The repertoire holds 200,000 to 250,000 clones, with 83% as singletons. The sequenced sample consisted of peripheral blood. Receptors originate from a woman in her 30s with COVID-19, enrolled during active disease.

The V and J genes are TRBV5-1 and TRBJ1-2; D uncertain. Per the germline V gene, CDR1 is SGHRS and CDR2 is YFSETQ. V lost 2 bases and J 6 bases, leaving 8 bases between the germline ends. The length of the CDR3 is 12 residues. The CDR3 nucleotides are TGCGCCAGCAGCTTTTCCGGAGATGGCTACACCTTC. This codes for CASSFSGDGYTF.

Turning to this clone: The sample carries other DNA sequences with the same CDR3. The CDR3 here is CASSVSSGGETQYF. The CDR3 DNA sequence: TGTGCCAGCAGCGTAAGTTCAGGGGGAGAGACCCAGTACTTC. The V gene is TRBV9, the J gene TRBJ2-5; TRBD1 matches 7 bases. V lost 1 base, J lost 4 bases, and 4 bases stayed unmatched. CDR3 length: 14 residues. Germline V gives CDR1 SGDLS, CDR2 YYNGEE.

This clone was recorded a few times. The chain is built from TRBV6-1 and TRBJ1-5, with a weak D call TRBD1 (6 bases). Germline V gene data show CDR1 as MNHNS and CDR2 as SASEGT. V lost 1 base and J lost 8, with 15 bases in between. The length of the CDR3 is 15 residues. The CDR3 DNA is TGTGCCAGCAGTGAAGGTCCAGACAGGTACAAGCCCCAGCATTTT. Its protein product is CASSEGPDRYKPQHF.

The J gene is TRBJ2-5, the V gene TRBV11-3, with 15 nucleotides matching TRBD2. V shed 5 bases and J 5 bases; nucleotides not matched to a gene: 6. This CDR3 is built from 16 residues. CDR1 and CDR2 (germline): SGHNT, YENEEA. CDR3 in DNA: TGTGCCAGCAGCCAACGGGGGACTAGCGGGAGGGAGACCCAGTACTTC. This gives the protein CASSQRGTSGRETQYF. Looking up the rest from reference TRBV11-3 and TRBJ2-5 gives the full variable domain: EAGVVQSPRYKIIEKKQPVAFWCNPISGHNTLYWYLQNLGQGPELLIRYENEEAVDDSQLPKDRFSAERLKGVDSTLKIQPAELGDSAVYLCASSQRGTSGRETQYFGPGTRLLVL.

The J gene is TRBJ2-7, the V gene TRBV6-6; 9 bases are shared with TRBD2. Unmatched junction bases numbered 8, after V lost 5 bases and J lost 6 bases. The CDR3 contains 14 residues. Germline V gene data show CDR1 as MNHNY and CDR2 as SVGAGI (reference sequence). The CDR3: CASSSSGRSGEQYF. Written as DNA, the CDR3 is TGTGCCAGCAGTAGTAGCGGGAGATCGGGCGAGCAGTACTTC.

The V and J genes are TRBV7-9 and TRBJ2-7; TRBD1 might be the D (6 bases). The germline V gene has CDR1 SEHNR and CDR2 FQNEAQ (reference sequence). This CDR3 has 15 residues. V lost 6 bases to trimming and J lost 5 bases, with 20 bases between them. As DNA, the CDR3 is TGTGCCAGCAGACCCGACAGGCTCAGGGTCCACGAGCAGTACTTC. It yields the protein CASRPDRLRVHEQYF.

A few counts support this clone. This CDR3 is also generated by other DNA sequences in the sample. The chain recombines TRBV5-8 with TRBJ2-2, with D perhaps matching TRBD1 (5 bases). CDR1 SGHTS and CDR2 YDEGEE come from the germline V gene. This CDR3 region has 15 residues. Deletions cut 0 bases from V and 4 bases from J, with 10 bases between. The CDR3 DNA sequence: TGTGCCAGCAGCTTGGGTCAGGGATTCACCGGGGAGCTGTTTTTT. The encoded protein is CASSLGQGFTGELFF.

This clone was detected only a few times. In nucleotides, the CDR3 is TGTGCCAGCACCCCGTCACGGACACCCAAAGCTTTCTTT. It yields the protein CASTPSRTPKAFF. The V and J genes are TRBV7-9 and TRBJ1-1; tentative D call: TRBD1 (5 bases). V was shortened by 7 bases and J by 9 bases, with 18 bases between the two germline ends. Germline lookup yields CDR1 SEHNR and CDR2 FQNEAQ (reference sequence). CDR3 length equals 13 residues.

The rearrangement joins TRBV15 to TRBJ2-7; D unresolved. The germline gives CDR1 LNHNV, CDR2 YYDKDF (reference sequence). Trimming took 3 bases from V and 2 from J, leaving 11 bases between them. There are 14 residues in the CDR3. DNA of the CDR3: TGTGCCACCAGCAGTGGCACAGTTGCCTACGAGCAGTACTTC. Protein: CATSSGTVAYEQYF.

V gene TRBV9 combines with J gene TRBJ2-2; possibly TRBD2 for D (6 bases). This CDR3 has 18 amino acids. Trimming shortened V by 0 bases and J by 2 bases, and 17 bases separated the two germline ends. CDR1 is SGDLS, CDR2 YYNGEE, per germline. The CDR3 sequence: CASSVETSPAGNTGELFF. In nucleotides, the CDR3 is TGTGCCAGCAGCGTAGAAACTAGCCCTGCCGGTAACACCGGGGAGCTGTTTTTT.

The chain links TRBV7-2 to TRBJ2-2; 9 nucleotides match TRBD2. CDR3 size: 16 residues. Trimming at V came to 3 bases and at J to 6 bases, leaving 8 bases not matched to a gene. Germline assignment: CDR1 SGHTA and CDR2 FQGNSA. The CDR3 reads CASSLLSGGSAGELFF. In DNA, the CDR3 is TGTGCCAGCAGCTTGCTGAGCGGGGGGTCGGCCGGGGAGCTGTTTTTT.

V is TRBV20-1 and J is TRBJ1-5; 7 bases align to TRBD1. Germline V gene lookup returns CDR1 DFQATT and CDR2 SNEGSKA (reference sequence). With 3 bases clipped from V and 0 bases from J, the junction kept 14 bases outside the gene matches. CDR3 length equals 18 residues. The CDR3 loop reads CSASVRGRVISSNQPQHF. In DNA form, the CDR3 reads TGCAGTGCTAGTGTAAGGGGGCGAGTTATATCTAGCAATCAGCCCCAGCATTTT.

The chain has TRBV6-2 or TRBV6-3 and TRBJ1-5; D uncertain. The CDR3 runs 16 residues. The germline CDR1 and CDR2 sequences are MNHEY and SVGEGT. Trimming removed 5 bases at V and 5 bases at J, with 19 bases between. CDR3 bases: TGTGCCAGCAGTCTCTTCAAGCCGGGATCGGATCAGCCCCAGCATTTT. Translating gives CASSLFKPGSDQPQHF.